These T cell receptor beta chains were read from a single sample in a study of STAT5B mutations in CD4+ large granular lymphocyte leukemia. TCRdb's table, derived via immunoSEQ multiplex PCR, lists solely in-frame clones and lacks some. The sample lists 20,000 or so clones, around three quarters seen once, with about 4% in the top ten. The sample taken for sequencing was CD4+ T cells from blood buffy coats. Source of these receptors: a human donor in good health. CDR3s include the opening cysteine and the closing phenylalanine or tryptophan. Each record gives: J gene, V gene, clone size, CDR3 protein. Clone size, where shown, is once, few, many, or a class for clones that have expanded.

J: TRBJ2-7
V: TRBV10-3
size: .
CDR3: CAISESPGTGGGEQYF

J: TRBJ2-7
V: TRBV7-9
size: .
CDR3: CASSNLWTGRDEQYF

J: TRBJ2-7
V: TRBV7-2
size: .
CDR3: CASAGTRVYEQYF

J: TRBJ2-3
V: TRBV5-6
size: once
CDR3: CASSLGWQGTPDTQYF

J: TRBJ1-2
V: TRBV5-1
size: .
CDR3: CASSLTPGGNYGYTF

J: TRBJ2-5
V: TRBV6-1
size: .
CDR3: CASTRGFGETQYF

J: TRBJ1-1
V: TRBV6-5
size: .
CDR3: CASSPAGTGVAFF

J: TRBJ1-4
V: TRBV10-3
size: .
CDR3: CAISEGGSEKLFF

J: TRBJ1-5
V: TRBV6-5
size: .
CDR3: CASSYDRGGSNQPQHF

J: TRBJ1-2
V: TRBV29-1
size: .
CDR3: CSGGTSAYGYTF

J: TRBJ2-3
V: TRBV27
size: once
CDR3: CASSSRQAQLTDTQYF

J: TRBJ1-4
V: TRBV30
size: .
CDR3: CAWSAGQGSTNEKLFF

J: TRBJ1-5
V: TRBV2
size: few
CDR3: CASSGDTNQPQHF

J: TRBJ2-7
V: TRBV4-2
size: .
CDR3: CASSQDTGGVYEQYF

J: TRBJ1-3
V: TRBV10-3
size: .
CDR3: CAISQGTGGNTIYF

J: TRBJ1-2
V: TRBV19
size: .
CDR3: CASSRVRVNSYGYTF

J: TRBJ1-6
V: TRBV6-6
size: .
CDR3: CASTQGNSPLHF